The TCR beta chain described here comes from a study of cytomegalovirus exposure and HLA in healthy donors. Study-wide results and limits: Specificity for CMV antigens was confirmed in vitro for three of the CMV-associated chains. Overall, under 200 TCR beta chains were annotated as cytomegalovirus-associated. That first-cohort TCR clusters tended to co-occur in the approximately 110 validation repertoires was found in a later analysis.

Germline CDR1 is SEHNR and CDR2 is FQNEAQ (reference sequence). After removal of 2 bases from V and 5 bases from J, the junction contained 1 base not matched to a gene. The CDR3 sequence is 14 residues long. To note about this clone: Its antigen remains unidentified.

Donors were drawn from the 120-subject validation cohort, separate from the approximately 670-subject first cohort. The data were produced by immunoSEQ multiplex PCR, yet TCRdb's version contains in-frame clones alone and is incomplete. Here the sample spans about 43,000 clones, approximately 90% being singletons. V and J are TRBV7-9 and TRBJ2-2; 8 nucleotides agree with TRBD2. This receptor was identified in a man between 18 and 29 years old in good health and CMV-seronegative. The material sequenced was PBMCs. CDR3 protein: CASSLTGGTGELFF. In DNA form, the CDR3 reads TGTGCCAGCAGCTTAACGGGAGGGACCGGGGAGCTGTTTTTT.